This T cell receptor (beta chain) is drawn from a study of cytomegalovirus exposure and HLA in healthy donors. Study-level information: In terms of ancestry, the Caucasian-associated cluster contained around 79% of the roughly 400 genotyped donors.

The primer mix had 60 Vbeta and 13 Jbeta primers. Sequenced by immunoSEQ multiplex PCR; TCRdb stores in-frame clones only, minus some. The data contain about 200,000 clones, 70% to 90% of them singletons. V lost 3 bases, J lost 4 bases, and 3 bases stayed unmatched. CDR1 and CDR2 from the germline V gene are SGHKS and YYEKEE (reference sequence). The CDR3 is 13 residues long. The J gene is TRBJ2-7, the V gene TRBV5-5; 8 positions match TRBD2. The sequence derives from a woman aged 25 to 39 in good health and CMV-seronegative. The sample taken for sequencing was PBMCs. CDR3 in amino acids: CASSSGGGYEQYF. The CDR3 coding sequence is TGTGCCAGCAGCTCCGGGGGGGGTTACGAGCAGTACTTC.